The 23 T cell receptor beta chains below come from one sample, sequenced in a study of graft-versus-host responses after intestinal transplantation. This table comes from immunoSEQ multiplex PCR, and its TCRdb copy is limited to in-frame clones, with some not included. The table lists under 85,000 clones, 90% of them singletons, with approximately 1.2% in the top ten. What these receptors recognize is not known. The specimen was unstimulated CD8+ T cells sorted from spleen or lymph node cells, collected before intestinal transplant. These receptors came from a human donor who received an intestinal transplant.

This rearrangement joins TRBV6-5 to TRBJ1-2; D call uncertain. The CDR3 contains 12 residues. Trimming removed 5 bases at V and 6 bases at J, with 10 bases between. CDR1 is MNHEY and CDR2 is SVGAGI in the germline V gene. Here the CDR3 reads CASSTGLDGYTF. DNA for the CDR3: TGTGCCAGCAGTACCGGACTGGATGGCTACACCTTC.

The count of this clone is one. The chain employs TRBV5-1 and TRBJ2-1; TRBD2 matches at 9 bases. The germline gives CDR1 SGHRS, CDR2 YFSETQ. The trim removed 5 bases at V and 6 bases at J, leaving 3 bases unmatched. This CDR3 has 13 amino acids. In nucleotides, the CDR3 is TGCGCCAGCAGACAGGGACTAGCCAATGAGCAGTTCTTC. Translating it yields CASRQGLANEQFF. The entire variable domain, with the rest obtained from reference TRBV5-1 and TRBJ2-1, is as follows: KAGVTQTPRYLIKTRGQQVTLSCSPISGHRSVSWYQQTPGQGLQFLFEYFSETQRNKGNFPGRFSGRQFSNSRSEMNVSTLELGDSALYLCASRQGLANEQFFGPGTRLTVL.

The chain employs TRBV9 and TRBJ2-1; TRBD1 aligns across 8 bases. V gave up 3 bases and J gave up 0 bases; unmatched junction bases: 5. Looked up from germline, CDR1 is SGDLS and CDR2 is YYNGEE. The CDR3 loop spans 16 amino acids. The CDR3 reads CASSGGQAHSYNEQFF. CDR3 sequence (DNA): TGTGCCAGCAGCGGGGGACAGGCTCACTCCTACAATGAGCAGTTCTTC.

The chain employs TRBV5-4 and TRBJ2-3, with D hard to call. Per the germline V gene, CDR1 is SGHNT and CDR2 is YYREEE (reference sequence). V was cut by 4 bases and J by 6 bases, with 6 bases left in between. The CDR3 is 11 residues long. CDR3 protein: CASSTGDTQYF. The CDR3 DNA sequence: TGTGCCAGCAGCACGGGTGATACGCAGTATTTT.

This chain joins TRBV9 and TRBJ1-1; no clear D gene. V lost 2 bases and J lost 6, with 11 bases in between. Germline V gene sequence: CDR1 SGDLS, CDR2 YYNGEE. The CDR3 consists of 13 residues. The CDR3 loop is CASSVEGRSEAFF. For the CDR3, the DNA is TGTGCCAGCAGCGTCGAGGGCCGATCTGAAGCTTTCTTT.

The genes are TRBV19 and TRBJ2-1; D is possibly TRBD2 (5 bases). Germline loops: CDR1 LNHDA, CDR2 SQIVND (reference sequence). Trimming stripped 5 bases from V and 0 bases from J, with 11 bases between. CDR3 length: 15 amino acids. CDR3 amino acids: CASSPPGSSYNEQFF. In DNA, the CDR3 is TGTGCCAGTAGTCCTCCGGGGAGCTCCTACAATGAGCAGTTCTTC.

This chain uses TRBV7-9 with TRBJ1-1; a possible D gene is TRBD1 (5 bases). V was cut by 5 bases and J by 0 bases, with 10 bases left in between. From germline, CDR1 is SEHNR and CDR2 FQNEAQ (reference sequence). This CDR3 spans 14 amino acids. DNA for the CDR3: TGTGCCAGCAGCGAAGGGGTGGTGAACACTGAAGCTTTCTTT. As protein: CASSEGVVNTEAFF.

This rearrangement joins TRBV29-1 to TRBJ2-5; the D gene is possibly TRBD1 (5 bases). There are 12 residues in the CDR3. Between the trimmed V and J ends, which lost 7 bases and 5 bases, there was a span of 14 bases. Germline CDR1 reads SQVTM; CDR2 reads ANQGSEA. DNA for the CDR3: TGCAGCGCCCAGGGTCTTGTGGAGACCCAGTACTTC. Protein sequence: CSAQGLVETQYF.

J is TRBJ2-1 and V is TRBV2; 7 bases align to TRBD2. The V and J ends lost 4 bases and 5 bases, in that order; junction bases with no gene match: 11. The CDR3 is 16 amino acids. Looked up from germline, CDR1 is SNHLY and CDR2 is FYNNEI. CDR3 protein: CASSGGGLVAHNEQFF. The CDR3 DNA follows: TGTGCCAGCAGTGGGGGGGGGTTAGTGGCCCACAATGAGCAGTTCTTC.

Only one count was recorded for this clone. The V gene is TRBV19, the J gene TRBJ2-1, with D maybe TRBD2 (5 bases). Germline-derived CDR1 and CDR2 are LNHDA and SQIVND (reference sequence). V was shortened by 5 bases and J by 6 bases, with 14 bases between the two germline ends. This CDR3 is built from 14 residues. The CDR3 reads CASSPEVSTNEQFF. CDR3 sequence (DNA): TGTGCCAGTAGTCCGGAGGTGTCGACCAATGAGCAGTTCTTC.

The chain's CDR3 is CASSAGTQAYGYTF. DNA for the CDR3: TGTGCCAGCAGCGCCGGGACACAAGCATATGGCTACACCTTC. The V and J genes are TRBV9 and TRBJ1-2, with D maybe TRBD1 (6 bases). This CDR3 is 14 amino acids long. V dropped 3 bases and J dropped 5 bases, with 14 bases sitting between them. From germline, CDR1 is SGDLS and CDR2 YYNGEE.

This chain joins TRBV13 and TRBJ2-5, with D maybe TRBD2 (6 bases). The CDR3 sequence is 15 residues long. V was cut by 4 bases and J by 4 bases, with 16 bases left in between. From germline, CDR1 is PRHDT and CDR2 FYEKMQ (reference sequence). The CDR3 loop reads CASSSQLARGETQYF. In DNA, the CDR3 is TGTGCCAGCAGCTCCCAACTAGCACGGGGAGAGACCCAGTACTTC.

This chain links TRBV11-2 with TRBJ1-1, with no clear D. The V and J ends lost 1 base and 4 bases respectively, with 10 bases between them. Germline lookup yields CDR1 SGHAT and CDR2 FQNNGV. The CDR3 extends over 14 amino acids. CDR3 DNA: TGTGCCAGCAGCTTAGGAGGGATCGGCACTGAAGCTTTCTTT. Translated: CASSLGGIGTEAFF.

This chain joins TRBV7-9 and TRBJ1-3; weak D call: TRBD1 (5 bases). Trimming pared 6 bases from V and 8 bases from J, leaving 14 bases between. CDR1 and CDR2 from the germline V gene are SEHNR and FQNEAQ (reference sequence). The CDR3 length is 13 residues. The chain's CDR3 is CASRQGSADTIYF. As DNA, the CDR3 is TGTGCCAGCAGGCAGGGAAGCGCGGACACCATATATTTT.

The genes are TRBV15 and TRBJ2-1; tentatively, D is TRBD2 (7 bases). Trimming shortened V by 3 bases and J by 6 bases, and 9 bases separated the two germline ends. The CDR3 runs 13 residues. Per germline, CDR1 LNHNV and CDR2 YYDKDF (reference sequence). CDR3 sequence reads: CATSRGGPNEQFF. DNA for the CDR3: TGTGCCACCAGCAGGGGGGGGCCCAATGAGCAGTTCTTC.

This clone has only a few counts. This chain uses TRBV29-1 with TRBJ2-7; 11 nucleotides align to TRBD1. The V segment lost 7 bases and the J segment 4 bases; nucleotides outside the gene matches: 3. The CDR3 length is 12 residues. From germline, CDR1 is SQVTM and CDR2 ANQGSEA. The CDR3 DNA reads as TGCAGCGCCGGGACAGGGGGATACGAGCAGTACTTC. Protein: CSAGTGGYEQYF.

The V call is TRBV27, the J call TRBJ2-3; TRBD2 matches 9 bases. V lost 5 bases to trimming and J lost 6 bases; unmatched junction nucleotides: 9. This CDR3 is 15 amino acids long. The germline CDR1 and CDR2 sequences are MNHEY and SMNVEV (reference sequence). The CDR3 DNA reads as TGTGCCAGCAGTCCGATAGCGGGGGCGAGGGATACGCAGTATTTT. Amino acid sequence: CASSPIAGARDTQYF.

V gene TRBV5-1 combines with J gene TRBJ1-2; D unresolved. The germline V and J ends were trimmed by 0 bases and 8 bases, with 11 bases remaining between them. Germline lookup yields CDR1 SGHRS and CDR2 YFSETQ. This CDR3 has 13 amino acids. In nucleotides, the CDR3 is TGCGCCAGCAGCTTGGTGGGCGGGGAAGGCTACACCTTC. Its protein is CASSLVGGEGYTF.

V is TRBV27 and J is TRBJ2-2; 7 bases agree with TRBD2. This CDR3 is built from 15 residues. Trimming at V came to 5 bases and at J to 5 bases, leaving 8 bases not matched to a gene. CDR1 MNHEY and CDR2 SMNVEV come from the germline V gene (reference sequence). For the CDR3, the DNA is TGTGCCAGCAGTCCTCTTGGGGGGGGGACCGGGGAGCTGTTTTTT. Its translation is CASSPLGGGTGELFF.

The chain joins TRBV11-2 to TRBJ2-7; 16 bases fit TRBD2. Germline V gene sequence: CDR1 SGHAT, CDR2 FQNNGV. V shed 6 bases, J shed 2 bases, and the junction held 7 bases outside the gene matches. CDR3 length: 17 residues. CDR3 coding DNA: TGTGCCAGCAGACCCGGGACTAGCGGGGGGGCCCCCTACGAGCAGTACTTC. It codes for CASRPGTSGGAPYEQYF. The full variable domain, with the rest looked up from reference TRBV11-2 and TRBJ2-7, is EAGVAQSPRYKIIEKRQSVAFWCNPISGHATLYWYQQILGQGPKLLIQFQNNGVVDDSQLPKDRFSAERLKGVDSTLKIQPAKLEDSAVYLCASRPGTSGGAPYEQYFGPGTRLTVT.

The V and J genes are TRBV7-8 and TRBJ1-1; 10 positions match TRBD1. From germline, CDR1 is SGHVS and CDR2 FQNEAQ. V lost 5 bases to trimming and J lost 0 bases; unmatched junction nucleotides: 9. This CDR3 is 17 amino acids long. As DNA, the CDR3 is TGTGCCAGCAGCCCGGAGGTGGGACAGGGGATGAACACTGAAGCTTTCTTT. Protein product: CASSPEVGQGMNTEAFF.

The rearrangement links TRBV19 to TRBJ2-2; maybe TRBD1 (5 bases). Germline V gene sequence: CDR1 LNHDA, CDR2 SQIVND (reference sequence). The CDR3 contains 17 residues. The germline V and J ends were trimmed by 10 bases and 0 bases, with 21 bases remaining between them. The CDR3 loop reads CATTTARTFANTGELFF. The CDR3 nucleotides are TGTGCCACAACGACAGCTAGAACCTTCGCGAACACCGGGGAGCTGTTTTTT.

The chain links TRBV6-5 to TRBJ1-1; D not resolved. The CDR3 extends over 12 amino acids. The V and J ends lost 2 bases and 8 bases respectively, with 9 bases between them. Germline CDR1 MNHEY, CDR2 SVGAGI. CDR3 coding DNA: TGTGCCAGCAGTTACCCTGAGGGCGAAGCTTTCTTT. This translates into CASSYPEGEAFF.